The 22 T cell receptor beta chains given below trace back to one sample, sequenced in a study of T cells in Graves' hyperthyroidism and ophthalmopathy. RNA transcripts yielded amplified TCR beta CDR3 regions. With the HTBI primer set, the TCR CDR3 went through a first round of RT-PCR. TCRdb reanalysed the multiplex PCR reads using MiXCR and keeps one entry per CDR3 protein. The sample contains around 700,000 distinct CDR3 sequences, over 15% of which appear only once. The sample taken for sequencing was blood. All receptors derive from a woman between 45 and 60 years old with Graves' hyperthyroidism that later progressed to Graves' ophthalmopathy.

The chain uses TRBV4-2 and TRBJ2-3, with 8 nucleotides matching TRBD1. Germline lookup yields CDR1 LGHNA and CDR2 YNFKEQ. The CDR3 sequence is 16 residues long. Unmatched junction bases numbered 6, after V lost 2 bases and J lost 2 bases. Here the CDR3 reads CASSQNTGGYTDTQYF. The CDR3 coding sequence is TGTGCCAGCAGCCAAAACACAGGGGGGTACACAGATACGCAGTATTTT.

Many counts were recorded for this clonotype. CDR3 DNA sequence: TGTGCCAGCATTGCCACAGGGAACACTGAAGCTTTCTTT. Its protein product is CASIATGNTEAFF. The chain employs TRBV6-1 and TRBJ1-1, with D possibly matching TRBD1 (5 bases). This CDR3 is 13 amino acids long. Germline-derived CDR1 and CDR2 are MNHNS and SASEGT. V was trimmed by 7 bases and J by 1 base, leaving 10 bases between them.

This clonotype was seen only a few times. The CDR3 DNA reads TGTGCCACGTCACCAAGGAACACCGGGGAGCTGTTTTTT. Its translation: CATSPRNTGELFF. This sequence joins TRBV3-1 and TRBJ2-2, with no clear D. The CDR3 totals 13 residues. V gave up 10 bases and J gave up 1 base, with 10 bases separating them. Germline CDR1 LGHDT, CDR2 YNNKEL (reference sequence). Full variable domain (missing parts from reference TRBV3-1 and TRBJ2-2): DTAVSQTPKYLVTQMGNDKSIKCEQNLGHDTMYWYKQDSKKFLKIMFSYNNKELIINETVPNRFSPKSPDKAHLNLHINSLELGDSAVYFCATSPRNTGELFFGEGSRLTVL.

The chain employs TRBV10-3 and TRBJ2-3; 9 bases are a match to TRBD2. The germline CDR1 and CDR2 sequences are ENHRY and SYGVKD. Trimming took 4 bases from V and 4 from J; bases not matched to a gene: 6. There are 15 residues in the CDR3. The CDR3 bases are TGTGCCATCAGTGGAAAGCGGGGGGAGGCAGATACGCAGTATTTT. It yields the protein CAISGKRGEADTQYF.

This chain joins TRBV28 and TRBJ1-2; tentatively, D is TRBD1 (5 bases). The germline gives CDR1 MDHEN, CDR2 SYDVKM. The length of the CDR3 is 15 residues. Trimming took off 3 bases at V and 8 bases at J, with 19 bases between the two ends. Here the CDR3 reads CASSLGGARGYGYTF. CDR3 sequence (DNA): TGTGCCAGCAGTTTGGGAGGGGCCCGGGGGTACGGCTACACCTTC.

The V gene is TRBV20-1, the J gene TRBJ1-1; maybe TRBD1 (5 bases). V dropped 1 base and J dropped 5 bases, with 14 bases sitting between them. This CDR3 is built from 14 residues. Germline CDR1 and CDR2: DFQATT and SNEGSKA (reference sequence). The DNA of the CDR3 is TGCAGTGCTAGAGGGGCACAGGAGTGGACTGAAGCTTTCTTT. Translated, it gives CSARGAQEWTEAFF.

V is TRBV20-1 and J is TRBJ2-2; TRBD2 might be the D (5 bases). In germline, CDR1 is DFQATT, CDR2 SNEGSKA (reference sequence). The CDR3 runs 15 residues. Trimming pared 0 bases from V and 3 bases from J, leaving 11 bases between. CDR3 protein: CSAREGGRYTGELFF. CDR3 DNA: TGCAGTGCTAGAGAGGGCGGGCGATACACCGGGGAGCTGTTTTTT.

The chain has TRBV27 and TRBJ1-1, with 9 bases matching TRBD1. V shed 6 bases, J shed 3 bases, and the junction held 11 bases outside the gene matches. This CDR3 contains 16 residues. Germline CDR1 is MNHEY and CDR2 is SMNVEV (reference sequence). The CDR3 nucleotides read TGTGCCAGCAGACCACAGGGGGCATTGGGATACACTGAAGCTTTCTTT. This codes for CASRPQGALGYTEAFF.

This clonotype was detected ten times or more. V is TRBV2 and J is TRBJ2-5; the D is unclear. Trimming stripped 5 bases from V and 3 bases from J, with 13 bases between. The CDR3 consists of 14 residues. The germline V gene has CDR1 SNHLY and CDR2 FYNNEI. The DNA of the CDR3 is TGTGCCAGCAGTAAAAGGTCAGGTGAAGAGACCCAGTACTTC. Protein: CASSKRSGEETQYF.

This clonotype came up many times. This rearrangement joins TRBV3-1 to TRBJ2-7; D is unclear. Germline assignment: CDR1 LGHDT and CDR2 YNNKEL (reference sequence). The CDR3 is 15 residues long. The germline V and J ends were trimmed by 1 base and 5 bases, with 15 bases remaining between them. The CDR3 protein is CASSQGRTETHEQYF. The DNA for the CDR3 is TGTGCCAGCAGCCAAGGTCGGACGGAAACCCACGAGCAGTACTTC.

This clonotype was seen many times. This sequence joins TRBV3-1 and TRBJ1-2, with D possibly being TRBD1 (6 bases). The germline V and J ends were trimmed by 4 bases and 0 bases, with 15 bases remaining between them. This CDR3 region has 16 residues. The germline V gene has CDR1 LGHDT and CDR2 YNNKEL (reference sequence). CDR3 region: CASSLQDSLANYGYTF. CDR3 in DNA: TGTGCCAGCAGCCTTCAGGACAGCCTAGCTAACTATGGCTACACCTTC.

This clonotype was seen only a few times. This chain joins TRBV30 and TRBJ2-4; D unresolved. The CDR3 is 13 residues long. V was pared by 1 base and J by 8 bases, with 12 bases between. Germline-derived CDR1 and CDR2 are GTSNPN and SVGIG (reference sequence). CDR3 nucleotide sequence: TGTGCCTGGAGTGAATTCTCCGCGGACATTCAGTACTTC. The encoded protein is CAWSEFSADIQYF.

This clonotype was recorded many times. This chain joins TRBV5-1 and TRBJ1-4; TRBD1 agrees at 9 bases. From germline, CDR1 is SGHRS and CDR2 YFSETQ. This CDR3 contains 17 residues. V lost 1 base, J lost 5 bases, and 9 bases stayed unmatched. CDR3 sequence: CASSLTTNRGPNEKLFF. In DNA, the CDR3 is TGCGCCAGCAGCTTGACCACCAACAGGGGGCCGAATGAAAAACTGTTTTTT.

This chain joins TRBV28 and TRBJ1-6; D gene uncertain. The ends were cut back, 8 bases at V and 7 bases at J, with 12 bases in the middle. Looked up from germline, CDR1 is MDHEN and CDR2 is SYDVKM. The CDR3 has 13 amino acids. The CDR3 bases are TGTGCCAGCTGCGCCCAGGCGAATTCACCCCTCCACTTT. This gives the protein CASCAQANSPLHF.

The chain couples TRBV5-1 to TRBJ1-1; the D gene is possibly TRBD1 (6 bases). The length of the CDR3 is 17 residues. In germline, CDR1 is SGHRS, CDR2 YFSETQ. Trimming removed 4 bases from V and 3 bases from J, with 22 bases in between. The chain's CDR3 is CASSLGTSSMGDTEAFF. The CDR3 DNA is TGCGCCAGCAGCCTAGGGACAAGCTCGATGGGGGACACTGAAGCTTTCTTT.

As regards this clonotype: This may arise from a read error, as a much more abundant clone is one base away. The J gene is TRBJ2-3, the V gene TRBV7-2, with 8 nucleotides matching TRBD2. The trim removed 4 bases at V and 0 bases at J, leaving 9 bases unmatched. This CDR3 contains 17 residues. Germline CDR1 SGHTA, CDR2 FQGNSA. CDR3 DNA sequence: TGTGCCAGCAGCTCCTTGGATAGCGGGGACAGCACAGATACGCAGTATTTT. Translated: CASSSLDSGDSTDTQYF.

The table lists this clonotype with many counts. V and J are TRBV2 and TRBJ1-1; TRBD1 matches 7 bases. V gave up 5 bases and J gave up 7 bases; unmatched junction bases: 7. Per the germline V gene, CDR1 is SNHLY and CDR2 is FYNNEI. There are 13 residues in the CDR3. The CDR3 DNA reads as TGTGCCAGCAGTATGCAACAGGGGCTTGAAGCTTTCTTT. The encoded protein is CASSMQQGLEAFF.

This clonotype was observed at least ten times. The chain links TRBV6-5 to TRBJ1-2, with D possibly matching TRBD1 (5 bases). V shed 0 bases and J shed 7 bases, with 15 bases lying between them. CDR1 is MNHEY and CDR2 is SVGAGI in the germline V gene. The CDR3 has 15 amino acids. The CDR3 is CASSYSSQGITGYTF. The DNA for the CDR3 is TGTGCCAGCAGTTACTCGAGCCAGGGAATCACTGGCTACACCTTC.

Remarks on this clonotype: A junction end diverges from the germline sequence, so it may reflect a read error. The V gene is TRBV6-2 or TRBV6-3, the J gene TRBJ1-1; 8 positions match TRBD1. Germline V CDR1 and CDR2: MNHEY, SVGEGT. The CDR3 is made up of 15 amino acids. CDR3 coding DNA: TGTCCCAGCAGTTCAGGATGGACAGGGAGAACTGAAGCTTTCTTT. Its protein is CPSSSGWTGRTEAFF.

This chain links TRBV27 with TRBJ2-7, with 10 bases fitting TRBD1. CDR3 length: 14 amino acids. The junction had 2 bases not matched to a gene; V was cut back by 4 bases and J by 2 bases. Germline CDR1 reads MNHEY; CDR2 reads SMNVEV (reference sequence). The CDR3 sequence: CASSWDRGTYEQYF. Here the CDR3 DNA reads TGTGCCAGCAGTTGGGACAGGGGTACCTACGAGCAGTACTTC.

This clonotype was seen many times. This chain connects TRBV6-5 to TRBJ2-7; unclear D gene. CDR1 MNHEY and CDR2 SVGAGI come from the germline V gene. Trimming stripped 3 bases from V and 2 bases from J, with 14 bases between. The CDR3 is 15 residues long. The CDR3 sequence: CASSYQSHGAYEQYF. CDR3 DNA: TGTGCCAGCAGTTATCAGTCGCATGGGGCCTACGAGCAGTACTTC.

Only a few counts were recorded for this clonotype. The chain links TRBV11-2 to TRBJ1-3; tentatively, D is TRBD1 (6 bases). Germline values: CDR1 SGHAT, CDR2 FQNNGV. CDR3 length: 16 residues. Trimming shortened V by 4 bases and J by 0 bases, and 13 bases separated the two germline ends. The CDR3 DNA follows: TGTGCCAGCAGCTCAAGACAGGTTGTCTCTGGAAACACCATATATTTT. It translates to CASSSRQVVSGNTIYF.